This T cell receptor (beta chain) was captured by sequencing in a study of CD8 T cells in ankylosing spondylitis. General study points: Clones linked to the disease showed a CD8+ phenotype. They occurred at relatively low frequencies in peripheral blood. Disease-linked clones reportedly showed significant enrichment in matched ankylosing spondylitis synovial fluid.

V was trimmed by 5 bases and J by 3 bases, leaving 13 bases between them. The CDR3 length is 13 residues. CDR1 and CDR2 from the germline V gene are DFQATT and SNEGSKA (reference sequence). About this clonotype: What it binds is not known.

Quantitative barcoded 5'-RACE was used to prepare TCR beta libraries. Via MiXCR, TCRdb re-called the 5' RACE reads, giving one row per CDR3 protein. The sample records under 250,000 distinct CDR3 sequences, about 10% being singletons. The sequenced sample consisted of blood, either unsorted or a sorted T cell fraction (not recorded which). J is TRBJ1-1 and V is TRBV20-1; D might be TRBD1 (5 bases). This clonotype was sampled from a male donor with ankylosing spondylitis or in good health (not recorded which). CDR3 nucleotide sequence: TGCAGTGCTGGTGGCAGGGCGGACACTGAAGCTTTCTTT. Protein: CSAGGRADTEAFF.